A single T cell receptor (beta chain) is shown here with its context. No cognate antigen has been identified for it. There are no base qualities to consult, and no much larger clone falls within one base. The library was obtained by PCR. The sample was run on an Illumina HiSeq 2500. To reduce PCR and sequencing biases, unique molecular identifiers were built into the TCR beta cDNA libraries. Every 1 to 10 million input T cells yielded about 500,000 cDNA molecules, meaning each molecule approximated one T cell. Patient libraries were prepared and sequenced with the same protocol used for the earlier healthy control dataset. Within a given batch, samples were prepared together, multiplexed and sequenced on the same HiSeq lane. The source study handled its data this way. MIGEC handled the raw barcoded reads, throwing out single-read molecular identifier groups before consensus assembly and CDR3 extraction. VDJtools was used for post-analysis of the clonotype tables, and diversity was normalized by down-sampling every dataset to the size of the smallest sample. To correct batch-related cross-sample contamination, repertoire overlap clustering matched CDR3 amino acid sequences but not nucleotide sequences. The raw public reads went through TCRdb reprocessing: fastp at Q25, MiXCR clone calling, in-frame beta chains kept. Entries that share a CDR3 protein sequence are merged under the most common genes and DNA. The V and J calls were not made by the authors but by TCRdb's processing. For this sample there are about 540,000 distinct CDR3 sequences; 30% to 40% appear just once. The ten largest clones add up to around 5.9% of the sample.

For CDR1 and CDR2, the germline V gene lists SGHTA and FQGTGA. Including cysteine and phenylalanine, the CDR3 has 18 amino acids. Of the read, only the CDR3 DNA is kept; its 54 bases are in frame from base 1. V is pruned by 5 bases and J by 2 bases, leaving 13 bases of the junction without a gene match. The record originates from a study of post-analysis software for immune sequencing data (dated by TCRdb to 2015 to 2017). With regard to the full study: Disease courses on record covered relapsing-remitting, secondary progressive and progressive-relapsing multiple sclerosis, though some patients had no subtype annotation. A subset of samples was prepared in parallel using single-end sample barcoding, then pooled and co-amplified after Illumina adapter ligation. Patient repertoires were compared against ten to twelve previously published healthy control repertoires from donors aged about 6 to 27 years.

To demonstrate the VDJtools post-analysis software, TCR beta repertoires were profiled from the peripheral blood of 13 young patients with multiple sclerosis. Multiple sclerosis patients were children and adolescents aged about 6 to 17 years. Here is what the overall study found, with its caveats: Normalized Chao1 diversity was significantly lower in multiple sclerosis patients than controls, suggesting substantial peripheral T-cell clonal expansion. A handful of TRBV segments, including TRBV5-6, TRBV5-1 and TRBV20-1, were significantly more frequent in patients than controls. The control group was slightly older than the multiple sclerosis patient group. Direct clustering with F measure showed strong co-clustering of samples prepared in the same batch, prompting a batch-effect correction.

The sequence links TRBV7-3 to TRBJ2-3; 10 nucleotides in the junction match TRBD2. This receptor was taken from a girl aged 2 to 17 with multiple sclerosis. The sample was blood. CDR3 loop: CASSRGGTSGGDTDTQYF. The bases read TGTGCCAGCAGCCGAGGCGGGACGAGCGGGGGGGACACAGATACGCAGTATTTT.